These 17 T cell receptor beta chains were all obtained from the same sample, sequenced in a study of tumor and adjacent non-tumor tissue in lung cancer. No cell sorting was done before RNA was extracted from the tissue. The normal lung tissue was taken more than 3 cm from the tumor edge. TCRbeta libraries were built with three rounds of nested PCR, modified from ARM-PCR. TCRdb reprocessed the multiplex PCR reads via MiXCR and lists one record per CDR3 protein. The profile shows roughly 67,000 distinct CDR3 sequences, around three quarters of them singletons. The sequenced material came from distant non-tumor lung tissue. The receptor source for this set is a man aged 55 to 70 with non-small cell lung cancer.

In regard to this clonotype: At one end the junction does not follow the germline gene, possibly because of a read error. The J gene is TRBJ1-2, the V gene TRBV4-1; D ambiguous. The CDR3 extends over 17 amino acids. The V gene's germline CDR1 is MGHRA and CDR2 YSYEKL. The CDR3: CASTSSSWGEMDYGCTF. The DNA for the CDR3 is TGCGCCAGCACATCCTCATCCTGGGGAGAGATGGACTATGGCTGCACCTTC.

This clonotype was counted many times. The chain employs TRBV4-2 and TRBJ2-7, with 8 nucleotides matching TRBD1. In germline, CDR1 is LGHNA, CDR2 YNFKEQ. The length of the CDR3 is 14 residues. The V gene end was trimmed by 1 base and the J gene end by 4 bases; junction bases not matched to a gene: 3. The CDR3 region has the DNA TGTGCCAGCAGCCAAGGGACAGGGAGGTACGAGCAGTACTTC. Its translation is CASSQGTGRYEQYF.

On this clonotype: This sequence may be a read error, since a much larger clone differs from it by one base. The genes are TRBV20-1 and TRBJ2-1, with TRBD2 as a possible D gene (5 bases). V lost 2 bases, J lost 7 bases, and 9 bases lay in between. The CDR3 contains 12 residues. The germline V gene has CDR1 DFQATT and CDR2 SNEGSKA (reference sequence). Here the CDR3 DNA reads TGCAGTGCTAGATACTGGGAGAATGAGCAGTTCTTC. Residues: CSARYWENEQFF.

J is TRBJ1-2 and V is TRBV11-2, with D hard to call. V was clipped by 7 bases and J by 2 bases, with 14 bases between them. CDR3 length: 14 residues. Germline lookup yields CDR1 SGHAT and CDR2 FQNNGV. Written as DNA, the CDR3 is TGTGCCAGCAACCAAGACACGGCCAACTATGGCTACACCTTC. It yields the protein CASNQDTANYGYTF. The full variable domain, its missing parts supplied by reference TRBV11-2 and TRBJ1-2, is EAGVAQSPRYKIIEKRQSVAFWCNPISGHATLYWYQQILGQGPKLLIQFQNNGVVDDSQLPKDRFSAERLKGVDSTLKIQPAKLEDSAVYLCASNQDTANYGYTFGSGTRLTVV.

A remark on this clonotype: Without the conserved terminal phenylalanine or tryptophan, this CDR3 likely stems from a read error. The limits of the CDR3 on the DNA are not certain, so only TCRdb's listed CDR3 is given. CDR3 sequence: CSASTGGDTEALS. The J gene is TRBJ1-1, the V gene TRBV29-1; the D call of TRBD1 is as the table states it, not checked on the DNA. The length of the CDR3 is 13 amino acids, counting both ends. Germline CDR1 SQVTM, CDR2 ANQGSEA.

To note about this clonotype: The CDR3 does not close with the conserved phenylalanine or tryptophan, likely indicating a read error. V usage is TRBV19 and J usage is TRBJ1-1; TRBD1 might be the D (5 bases). Trimming shortened V by 3 bases and J by 11 bases, and 10 bases separated the two germline ends. Germline loops: CDR1 LNHDA, CDR2 SQIVND (reference sequence). There are 11 residues in the CDR3. CDR3 sequence: CASSIGRAAFS. CDR3 DNA sequence: TGTGCCAGTAGTATCGGCAGGGCCGCTTTCTCT.

About this clonotype: Since no conserved phenylalanine or tryptophan closes the CDR3, a read error is the likely cause. V and J are TRBV4-1 and TRBJ2-5; D unresolved. Germline loops: CDR1 MGHRA, CDR2 YSYEKL. The CDR3 is 14 residues long. The CDR3 protein is CTSSQDLGVETQYS. CDR3 bases: TGCACCAGCAGCCAAGATCTGGGTGTAGAGACCCAGTACTCC.

To note about this clonotype: Relative to the germline gene, one junction end is altered; a read error may explain this. The genes are TRBV12-3 or TRBV12-4 and TRBJ1-2; 7 nucleotides agree with TRBD1. The CDR3 totals 13 residues. The CDR3 DNA follows: TGTGTCAGCAGTCCCCACAGGGGAGGTGGCTACACCTTC. Residues: CVSSPHRGGGYTF.

In regard to this clonotype: The junction departs from the called germline gene at one end, perhaps through a read error. DNA of the CDR3: TGCGCCAGCAGCCCGTCCCTGGGTAAAGAGACCCAGTACTTT. Protein product: CASSPSLGKETQYF. J is TRBJ2-5 and V is TRBV6-5, with D unresolved. CDR3 length equals 14 residues. In germline, CDR1 is MNHEY, CDR2 SVGAGI.

As to this clonotype: A much bigger clone sits one base away, suggesting this may be a read error. J is TRBJ1-1 and V is TRBV12-3 or TRBV12-4, with 8 bases aligning to TRBD1. The CDR3 has 12 amino acids. Here the CDR3 reads CASSSGGPEPFF. CDR3 nucleotides: TGTGCCAGCAGCTCAGGGGGCCCTGAACCTTTCTTT.

This clonotype was found once. A read error is likely, as this CDR3 ends without the conserved phenylalanine or tryptophan. The J gene is TRBJ1-2, the V gene TRBV28; TRBD1 might be the D (5 bases). The germline V gene encodes CDR1 MDHEN and CDR2 SYDVKM. CDR3 length equals 14 residues. CDR3 sequence (DNA): TGTGCCTGCAGTCCACTAGGGACCAAAAATGGCTACACCTAT. Protein sequence: CACSPLGTKNGYTY.

With regard to this clonotype: The CDR3 ends on some other residue instead of the conserved phenylalanine or tryptophan, so this is likely a read error. This chain uses TRBV12-3 or TRBV12-4 with TRBJ2-2, with TRBD2 matching 9 bases. The CDR3 extends over 17 amino acids. J gave up 7 bases and V 5 bases, and 14 bases lay outside the gene matches. The DNA for the CDR3 is TGTGCCAGCAGTATGTTTCGCGGGAGGGGTGGCGTCGGGGAGCTGTTTGTT. Translation: CASSMFRGRGGVGELFV.

Concerning this clonotype: One end of the junction fails to match germline, which may point to a read error. CDR3 coding DNA: TGTGCCAGCAGCCGCGGACTAGTGGGAGGGGGTGAGCACTACTTC. Protein product: CASSRGLVGGGEHYF. This chain joins TRBV5-4 and TRBJ2-7; the D gene is possibly TRBD2 (7 bases). The CDR3 extends over 15 amino acids. Per the germline V gene, CDR1 is SGHNT and CDR2 is YYREEE (reference sequence).

This clonotype was counted ten times or more. The chain recombines TRBV4-1 with TRBJ1-2; D uncertain. Deletions cut 0 bases from V and 3 bases from J, with 5 bases between. CDR1 and CDR2 (germline): MGHRA, YSYEKL. CDR3 length: 13 residues. CDR3 amino acids: CASSQDNYYGYTF. The CDR3 DNA sequence: TGCGCCAGCAGCCAAGACAACTACTATGGCTACACCTTC.

Of note for this clonotype: A read error is possible here, since a much larger clone lies one base away. This chain's CDR3 is CASSLSFVPPDTQYF. The CDR3 DNA follows: TGTGCCAGCAGCTTGTCTTTTGTTCCCCCCGATACGCAGTATTTT. V and J are TRBV5-4 and TRBJ2-3; D not certain. Per the germline V gene, CDR1 is SGHNT and CDR2 is YYREEE (reference sequence). Trimming took off 1 base at V and 6 bases at J, with 15 bases between the two ends. The CDR3 is made up of 15 amino acids.

The J gene is TRBJ2-1, the V gene TRBV29-1; weak D call: TRBD1 (8 bases). V gave up 6 bases and J gave up 15 bases, with 15 bases separating them. Germline V gives CDR1 SQVTM, CDR2 ANQGSEA. The CDR3 length is 10 residues. In DNA, the CDR3 is TGCAGCGTCTCACAGGGGGGGCGGTTCTTC. Encoded protein: CSVSQGGRFF.

The table lists this clonotype with many counts. The chain joins TRBV28 to TRBJ2-7; D remains ambiguous. The CDR3 length is 15 residues. CDR1 and CDR2 from the germline V gene are MDHEN and SYDVKM. V lost 5 bases to trimming and J lost 0 bases, with 14 bases between them. This CDR3 is CASSVPGLLSYEQYF. The CDR3 DNA reads as TGTGCCAGCAGTGTTCCCGGGCTACTCTCCTACGAGCAGTACTTC.